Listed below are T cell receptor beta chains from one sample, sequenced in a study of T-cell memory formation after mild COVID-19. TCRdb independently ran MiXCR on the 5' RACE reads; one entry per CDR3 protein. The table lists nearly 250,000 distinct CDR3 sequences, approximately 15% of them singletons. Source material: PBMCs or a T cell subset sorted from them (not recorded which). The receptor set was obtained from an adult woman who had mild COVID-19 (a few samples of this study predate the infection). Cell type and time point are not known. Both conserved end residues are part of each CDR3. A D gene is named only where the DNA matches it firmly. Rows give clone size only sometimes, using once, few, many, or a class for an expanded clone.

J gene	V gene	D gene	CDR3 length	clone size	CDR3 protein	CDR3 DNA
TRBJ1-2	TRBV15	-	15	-	CATSRDQGENYGYTF	TGTGCCACCAGCAGAGATCAGGGTGAGAACTATGGCTACACCTTC
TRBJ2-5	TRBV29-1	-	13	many	CSVERDPKETQYF	TGCAGCGTTGAAAGGGACCCAAAGGAGACCCAGTACTTC
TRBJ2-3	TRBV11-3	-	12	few	CASSLRKDTQYF	TGTGCCAGCAGCTTGAGGAAAGATACGCAGTATTTT
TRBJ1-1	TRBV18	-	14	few	CASSPGAVLTEAFF	TGTGCCAGCTCACCAGGGGCAGTTCTCACTGAAGCTTTCTTT
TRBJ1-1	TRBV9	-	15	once	CASSLRGGRGTEAFF	TGTGCCAGCAGCCTAAGGGGGGGCCGGGGCACTGAAGCTTTCTTT
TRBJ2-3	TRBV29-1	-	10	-	CSVSYGTQYF	TGCAGCGTGTCCTACGGTACGCAGTATTTT
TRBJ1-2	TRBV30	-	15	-	CAWRVPGTIGYGYTF	TGTGCCTGGAGGGTTCCGGGCACCATCGGTTATGGCTACACCTTC
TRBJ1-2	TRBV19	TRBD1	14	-	CASSTPGQVYGYTF	TGTGCCAGTAGTACCCCGGGACAGGTCTATGGCTACACCTTC
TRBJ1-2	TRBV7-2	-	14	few	CASSLVGTKRSYTF	TGTGCCAGCAGCTTAGTGGGGACCAAGAGGAGCTACACCTTC
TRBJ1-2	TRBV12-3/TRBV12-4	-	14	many	CASSSNQGRYGYTF	TGTGCCAGCAGTTCTAACCAGGGGAGGTATGGCTACACCTTC
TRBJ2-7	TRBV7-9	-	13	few	CASSSVGSYEQYF	TGTGCCAGCAGCTCCGTGGGTTCGTACGAGCAGTACTTC
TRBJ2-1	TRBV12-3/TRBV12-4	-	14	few	CASSSAGTYNEQFF	TGTGCCAGCAGTTCCGCGGGGACCTACAATGAGCAGTTCTTC
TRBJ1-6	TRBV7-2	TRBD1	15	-	CASSLAGTGNSPLHF	TGTGCCAGCAGCTTAGCGGGGACAGGGAATTCACCCCTCCACTTT
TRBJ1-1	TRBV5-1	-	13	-	CASSLAYYTEAFF	TGCGCCAGCAGCTTGGCCTATTACACTGAAGCTTTCTTT
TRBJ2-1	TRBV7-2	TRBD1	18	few	CASSPRTGQTSSYNEQFF	TGTGCCAGCAGCCCCCGGACAGGGCAAACAAGCTCCTACAATGAGCAGTTCTTC
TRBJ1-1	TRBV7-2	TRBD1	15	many	CASSTGQGFGTEAFF	TGTGCCAGCAGCACCGGACAGGGATTTGGCACTGAAGCTTTCTTT
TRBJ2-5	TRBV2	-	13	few	CASSGDLRETQYF	TGTGCCAGCAGTGGGGACTTGAGGGAGACCCAGTACTTC
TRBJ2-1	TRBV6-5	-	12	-	CASSYSGGRQFF	TGTGCCAGCAGTTACTCAGGGGGGCGGCAGTTCTTC
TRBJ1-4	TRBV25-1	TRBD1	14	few	CASSERGGSEKLFF	TGTGCCAGCAGTGAAAGAGGGGGCAGTGAAAAACTGTTTTTT
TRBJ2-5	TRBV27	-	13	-	CASSPSRWETQYF	TGTGCCAGCAGTCCCTCAAGGTGGGAGACCCAGTACTTC
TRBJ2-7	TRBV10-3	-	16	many	CAISETGRQGGYEQYF	TGTGCCATCAGTGAGACTGGGAGGCAGGGGGGATACGAGCAGTACTTC
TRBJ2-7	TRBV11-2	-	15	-	CASSPGKGRTYEQYF	TGTGCCAGCAGCCCCGGGAAGGGCAGAACCTACGAGCAGTACTTC
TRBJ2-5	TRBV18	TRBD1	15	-	CASSSGQGLRETQYF	TGTGCCAGCTCATCGGGACAGGGTCTACGAGAGACCCAGTACTTC
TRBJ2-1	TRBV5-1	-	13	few	CASRSTLEYEQFF	TGCGCCAGCAGATCCACTCTCGAGTATGAGCAGTTCTTC
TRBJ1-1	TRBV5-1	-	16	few	CASSGRGGRENTEAFF	TGCGCCAGCAGCGGCCGGGGAGGGCGTGAAAACACTGAAGCTTTCTTT
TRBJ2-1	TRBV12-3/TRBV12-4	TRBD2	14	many	CASRPGLAVNEQFF	TGTGCCAGCAGACCGGGACTAGCGGTCAATGAGCAGTTCTTC
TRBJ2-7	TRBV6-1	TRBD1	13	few	CASTTDRDYEQYF	TGTGCCAGCACCACGGACAGGGATTACGAGCAGTACTTC
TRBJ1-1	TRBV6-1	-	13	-	CASSRGGGTEAFF	TGTGCCAGCAGCCGCGGGGGGGGCACTGAAGCTTTCTTT
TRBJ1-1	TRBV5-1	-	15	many	CASSLATVGYTEAFF	TGCGCCAGCAGCTTGGCTACGGTGGGGTACACTGAAGCTTTCTTT
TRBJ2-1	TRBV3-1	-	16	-	CASSLAASVLYYEQFF	TGTGCCAGCAGCCTCGCCGCTAGCGTCCTTTATTATGAGCAGTTCTTC
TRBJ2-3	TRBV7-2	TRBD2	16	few	CASSLEAGASTDTQYF	TGTGCCAGCAGCTTAGAAGCGGGAGCGTCCACAGATACGCAGTATTTT
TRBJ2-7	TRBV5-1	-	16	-	CASSLRTEIPTYEQYF	TGCGCCAGCAGCTTGAGGACGGAGATACCAACCTACGAGCAGTACTTC
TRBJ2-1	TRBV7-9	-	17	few	CASSLGRGSGRSNEQFF	TGTGCCAGCAGCTTAGGCCGAGGGAGCGGGCGCTCCAATGAGCAGTTCTTC
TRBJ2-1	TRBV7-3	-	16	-	CASSLISASSYNEQFF	TGTGCCAGCAGCCTTATTAGCGCTAGCTCCTACAATGAGCAGTTCTTC
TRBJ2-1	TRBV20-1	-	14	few	CSASRALVYNEQFF	TGCAGTGCTAGCCGGGCGTTAGTTTACAATGAGCAGTTCTTC
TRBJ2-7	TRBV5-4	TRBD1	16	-	CASSLGSGQATYEQYF	TGTGCCAGCAGCTTGGGATCGGGACAGGCGACCTACGAGCAGTACTTC